This entry lists 13 T cell receptor beta chains sequenced from one sample in a study of immune evolution from preneoplasia to lung adenocarcinoma (dated by TCRdb to the early 2020s). Libraries were constructed by the immunoSEQ multiplex PCR assay. In TCRdb, the immuneACCESS table is reduced to in-frame sequences with V and J assigned. These tables do not hold every clone; where another copy was compared, an unresolved V gene accounts for under half, and the others remain unexplained. Within this sample are 7,500 or so clones, with roughly 74% of them counted one time only. Jointly, the top ten make up 8.5% of the sample. Sequencing was done on a sample of FFPE atypical adenomatous hyperplasia tissue from the lung. Interpreted using the paper, the cell subset or site label stands for: atypical adenomatous hyperplasia (AAH), lung preneoplasia. The receptor source for this set is an older donor with lung adenocarcinoma. Some clones in this sample may be carry-over from other donors' samples.

This clone was recorded a few times. The chain links TRBV5-6 to TRBJ1-1; the D gene is possibly TRBD1 (6 bases). Trimming left V 0 bases short and J 0 bases short, with 18 bases between. The germline V gene has CDR1 SGHDT and CDR2 YYEEEE. The length of the CDR3 is 18 residues. This CDR3 is CASSLGSGRGHMNTEAFF. The CDR3 region has the DNA TGTGCCAGCAGCTTGGGATCGGGACGGGGACATATGAACACTGAAGCTTTCTTT.

The V gene is TRBV7-8, the J gene TRBJ2-3, with D possibly being TRBD2 (5 bases). This CDR3 region has 14 residues. With 5 bases removed from V and 2 bases from J, the gap between germline ends came to 11 bases. Germline V CDR1 and CDR2: SGHVS, FQNEAQ. CDR3 coding DNA: TGTGCCAGCAGCGTGGACTGGGTCACAGATACGCAGTATTTT. It yields the protein CASSVDWVTDTQYF.

V and J are TRBV19 and TRBJ1-2; the D gene is possibly TRBD1 (5 bases). The CDR3 runs to 11 residues. The V and J ends lost 7 bases and 4 bases respectively, with 7 bases between them. Germline CDR1 is LNHDA and CDR2 is SQIVND (reference sequence). CDR3 sequence reads: CASTTGYGYTF. As DNA, the CDR3 is TGTGCCAGTACCACAGGCTATGGCTACACCTTC.

The DNA of the CDR3 is TGCGCCAGCAGCCGAGTAAGCGCCCAAGCAGCCATCTATGGCTACACCTTC. Its protein product is CASSRVSAQAAIYGYTF. The rearrangement joins TRBV4-1 to TRBJ1-2; D unresolved. Per germline, CDR1 MGHRA and CDR2 YSYEKL. This CDR3 spans 17 amino acids. The V end lost 4 bases, the J end lost 4 bases, and 22 bases lay between the germline ends.

The chain employs TRBV5-6 and TRBJ2-2; D uncertain. The V and J ends lost 4 bases and 6 bases respectively, with 10 bases between them. CDR1 SGHDT and CDR2 YYEEEE come from the germline V gene. CDR3 size: 13 residues. CDR3 nucleotide sequence: TGTGCCAGCAGCCTGACATTGCCCGGGGAGCTGTTTTTT. Encoded protein: CASSLTLPGELFF.

The V and J genes are TRBV25-1 and TRBJ2-5, with a weak D call TRBD2 (7 bases). Trimming removed 3 bases at V and 2 bases at J, with 10 bases between. Germline CDR1 MGHDK, CDR2 SYGVNS. CDR3 size: 14 residues. The CDR3 DNA reads TGTGCCAGCAGTGAGAGGGGGGGACAAGAGACCCAGTACTTC. The encoded protein is CASSERGGQETQYF. The full variable domain, rest sourced from reference TRBV25-1 and TRBJ2-5, is EADIYQTPRYLVIGTGKKITLECSQTMGHDKMYWYQQDPGMELHLIHYSYGVNSTEKGDLSSESTVSRIRTEHFPLTLESARPSHTSQYLCASSERGGQETQYFGPGTRLLVL.

The chain couples TRBV5-6 to TRBJ2-2; no reliable D call. V was shortened by 1 base and J by 2 bases, with 3 bases between the two germline ends. CDR1 is SGHDT and CDR2 is YYEEEE in the germline V gene. This CDR3 region has 13 residues. CDR3 protein: CASSLLNTGELFF. CDR3 nucleotide sequence: TGTGCCAGCAGCTTGTTAAACACCGGGGAGCTGTTTTTT.

This rearrangement joins TRBV25-1 to TRBJ2-1, with 9 bases identical to TRBD2. Germline CDR1 MGHDK, CDR2 SYGVNS. With V trimmed by 1 base and J by 6 bases, 7 bases remained unmatched. The CDR3 consists of 16 residues. CDR3 region: CASSESTGTSSNEQFF. The CDR3 region has the DNA TGTGCCAGCAGTGAATCCACCGGGACTAGCTCCAATGAGCAGTTCTTC.

The rearrangement links TRBV9 to TRBJ1-2; TRBD1 might be the D (5 bases). Germline CDR1 is SGDLS and CDR2 is YYNGEE. V was trimmed by 4 bases and J by 8 bases, leaving 21 bases between them. The CDR3 runs to 15 residues. CDR3 sequence (DNA): TGTGCCAGCAGCTCATTGGGACTGCGGTCCCTGGGCTACACCTTC. The encoded protein is CASSSLGLRSLGYTF.

As regards this clone: At one end the junction does not follow the germline gene, possibly because of a read error. V gene TRBV11-3 combines with J gene TRBJ2-2, with 12 bases identical to TRBD2. Germline V lookup: CDR1 SGHNT, CDR2 YENEEA. The CDR3 length is 18 residues. CDR3 bases: TGTGCCAGCAGCTTCGGACTAGCGGGGTTTCGAAGCACCGGGGAGTTGTTTTTT. Translation gives CASSFGLAGFRSTGELFF.

The V gene is TRBV10-1, the J gene TRBJ2-1; unclear D gene. CDR1 and CDR2 from the germline V gene are WNHNN and SYGVQD (reference sequence). Trimming pared 3 bases from V and 1 base from J, leaving 13 bases between. The CDR3 runs to 16 residues. This CDR3 is CASSELGIGSYNEQFF. The DNA of the CDR3 is TGCGCCAGCAGTGAATTGGGGATAGGTTCCTACAATGAGCAGTTCTTC.

The chain is built from TRBV29-1 and TRBJ2-7, with 11 bases matching TRBD2. V was clipped by 7 bases and J by 0 bases; unmatched bases: 5. Looked up from germline, CDR1 is SQVTM and CDR2 is ANQGSEA. CDR3 size: 14 residues. CDR3 region: CSGGTSGRSYEQYF. The CDR3 DNA is TGCAGCGGGGGGACTAGCGGCCGCTCCTACGAGCAGTACTTC.

The rearrangement links TRBV27 to TRBJ2-5; 8 bases align to TRBD1. The J call may be wrong; the DNA end is better matched by TRBJ2-7. The germline V gene encodes CDR1 MNHEY and CDR2 SMNVEV (reference sequence). This CDR3 has 13 residues. The chain's CDR3 is CASSLDRGDEQYF. CDR3 coding DNA: TGTGCCAGCAGCCTCGACAGGGGAGACGAGCAGTACTTC.